This T cell receptor (beta chain) was captured in a study of cytomegalovirus exposure and HLA in healthy donors. Each donor was nominally healthy when sampled (though unrecorded immune exposures were likely). PCR employed 60 Vbeta and 13 Jbeta primers. Generated by immunoSEQ multiplex PCR, the TCRdb table keeps only in-frame clones and is missing some. Of about 230,000 clones in the sample, around 80% were seen once. V shed 2 bases, J shed 4 bases, and the junction held 9 bases outside the gene matches. Germline V gene sequence: CDR1 MNHNS, CDR2 SASEGT. The CDR3 extends over 16 amino acids. Sequenced material: PBMCs. The chain uses TRBV6-1 and TRBJ2-3; 7 bases line up with TRBD1. The source of this sequence is an older woman in good health and CMV-seropositive. In nucleotides, the CDR3 is TGTGCCAGCAGTGAACGTTGGAGACAGGGCCCAGATACGCAGTATTTT. It is translated as CASSERWRQGPDTQYF.